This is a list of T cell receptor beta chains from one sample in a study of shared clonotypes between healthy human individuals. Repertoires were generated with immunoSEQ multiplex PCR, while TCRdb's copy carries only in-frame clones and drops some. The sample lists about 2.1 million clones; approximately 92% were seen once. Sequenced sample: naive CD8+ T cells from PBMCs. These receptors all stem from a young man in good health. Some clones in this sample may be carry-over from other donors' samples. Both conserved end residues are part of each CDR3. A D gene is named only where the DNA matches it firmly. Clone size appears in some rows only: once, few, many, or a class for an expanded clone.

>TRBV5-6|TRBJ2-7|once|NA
TGTGCCAGCAGCTCTGCTGGGACCTCACGTCCCGAGCAGTACTTC
CASSSAGTSRPEQYF
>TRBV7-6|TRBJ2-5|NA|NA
TGTGCCAGCAGCTTAGCATGGAACCAAGAGACCCAGTACTTC
CASSLAWNQETQYF
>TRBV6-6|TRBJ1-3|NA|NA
TGTGCCAGCAGTTACTCGCAGAACACCATATATTTT
CASSYSQNTIYF
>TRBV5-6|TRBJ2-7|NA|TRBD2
TGTGCCAGCAGCCCGGGGACTAGCGGGAGTCGCGAGCAGTACTTC
CASSPGTSGSREQYF
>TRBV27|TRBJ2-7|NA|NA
TGTGCCAGCAGTTGGGCCCGGGGTTCGTTCGAGCAGTACTTC
CASSWARGSFEQYF
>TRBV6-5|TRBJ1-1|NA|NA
TGTGCCAGCAGTTCCATAGGAAACACTGAAGCTTTCTTT
CASSSIGNTEAFF
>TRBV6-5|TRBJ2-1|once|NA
TGTGCCAGCAGTTACTCGACGGGGGAGGTATACAATGAGCAGTTCTTC
CASSYSTGEVYNEQFF
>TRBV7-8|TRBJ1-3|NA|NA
TGTGCCAGCAGCTTAGTGAGGAATGGAAACACCATATATTTT
CASSLVRNGNTIYF
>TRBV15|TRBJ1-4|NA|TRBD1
TGTGCCACCAGCAGAGATAGGGGGACAGGTAGTGAAAAACTGTTTTTT
CATSRDRGTGSEKLFF
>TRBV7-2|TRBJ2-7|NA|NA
TGTGCCAGCAGCTTTGGCGTAGCGAGACTCTCCTACGAGCAGTACTTC
CASSFGVARLSYEQYF
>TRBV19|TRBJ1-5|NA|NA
TGTGCCAGTAGTACCCCGCGGACTGATCAGCCCCAGCATTTT
CASSTPRTDQPQHF
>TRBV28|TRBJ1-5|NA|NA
TGTGCCAGCAGTTTCCCCTGGCAGGAGTATAGCAATCAGCCCCAGCATTTT
CASSFPWQEYSNQPQHF
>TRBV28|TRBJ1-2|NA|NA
TGTGCCAGCAGACGGCCGATTAACTATGGCTACACCTTC
CASRRPINYGYTF
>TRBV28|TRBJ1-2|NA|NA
TGTGCCAGCACCTTGACGGCTAACTATGGCTACACCTTC
CASTLTANYGYTF
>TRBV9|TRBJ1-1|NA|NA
TGTGCCAGCAGCGCGGGGTTGAACACTGAAGCTTTCTTT
CASSAGLNTEAFF
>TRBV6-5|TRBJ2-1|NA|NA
TGTGCCAGCAGTTACGGGGGGTTCGCCTACAATGAGCAGTTCTTC
CASSYGGFAYNEQFF
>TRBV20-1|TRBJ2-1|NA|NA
TGCAGTGCTAGGGACTACAATGAGCAGTTCTTC
CSARDYNEQFF
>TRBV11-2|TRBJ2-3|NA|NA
TGTGCCAGCAGCTTAAGGACTTTTACAGATACGCAGTATTTT
CASSLRTFTDTQYF
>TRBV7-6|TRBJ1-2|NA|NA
TGTGCCAGCAGCCCCGAGGAGGCAGGGTTTAGGGGACTTGGCTACACCTTC
CASSPEEAGFRGLGYTF
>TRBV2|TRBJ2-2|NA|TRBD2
TGTGCCAGCACCCAGCGGGAGGCGGACACCGGGGAGCTGTTTTTT
CASTQREADTGELFF
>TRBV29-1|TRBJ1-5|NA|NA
TGCAGCGTTGTACTACCCAGGGGAGGTCAGCCCCAGCATTTT
CSVVLPRGGQPQHF
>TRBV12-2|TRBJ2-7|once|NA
TGTGCAAGTCGCCCCCACCCCCGACAGGGGGCAGGCGAGCAGTACTTC
CASRPHPRQGAGEQYF
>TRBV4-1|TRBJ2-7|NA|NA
TGCGCCAGCAGCCAGGCCACCTCAGGTTCCTACGAGCAGTACTTC
CASSQATSGSYEQYF
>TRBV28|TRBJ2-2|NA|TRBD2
TGTGCCAGCAGTTCCGGGCTAGCGGCCATTGGGGAGCTGTTTTTT
CASSSGLAAIGELFF
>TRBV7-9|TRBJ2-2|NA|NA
TGTGCCAGCAGCCCCGGGACCGGGGCGATACCCGGGGAGCTGTTTTTT
CASSPGTGAIPGELFF
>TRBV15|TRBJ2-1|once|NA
TGTGCCACCAGCTTCGACTTATACAATGAGCAGTTCTTC
CATSFDLYNEQFF
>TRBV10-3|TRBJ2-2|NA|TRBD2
TGTGCCATCAGTCACCTTGGGGGGGACGGGGAGCTGTTTTTT
CAISHLGGDGELFF
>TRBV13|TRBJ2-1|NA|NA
TGTGCCAGCAGCACCACCCCGGGACCCGGGTACAATGAGCAGTTCTTC
CASSTTPGPGYNEQFF
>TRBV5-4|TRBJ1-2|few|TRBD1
TGTGCCAGCAGGACGACAGGGGAGGGCCTTTATGGCTACACCTTC
CASRTTGEGLYGYTF
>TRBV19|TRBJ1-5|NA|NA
TGTGCCAGTAGTATAAATTTGGGCAGGGGCAGCAATCAGCCCCAGCATTTT
CASSINLGRGSNQPQHF
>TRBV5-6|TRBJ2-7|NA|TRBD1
TGTGCCAGCAGCCCGGGGACAGGATTCTCCTACGAGCAGTACTTC
CASSPGTGFSYEQYF
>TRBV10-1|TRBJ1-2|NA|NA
TGCGCCAGCAGCCTAGGGGGGGCGGGAAATGGCTACACCTTC
CASSLGGAGNGYTF
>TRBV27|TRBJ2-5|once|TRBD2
TGTGCCAGCAGCCCGCCCCCGCGGGAGGACTTAAAGACCCAGTACTTC
CASSPPPREDLKTQYF
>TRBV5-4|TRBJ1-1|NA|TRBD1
TGTGCCAGCAGGACAGGGGAGGAACCTGAAGCTTTCTTT
CASRTGEEPEAFF
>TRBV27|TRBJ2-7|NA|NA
TGTGCCAGCAGTTTATCATCTGGGGCGATTACCTACGAGCAGTACTTC
CASSLSSGAITYEQYF
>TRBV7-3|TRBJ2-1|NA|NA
TGTGCCAGCAGCTCCCCAGGGGTTGCCTACAATGAGCAGTTCTTC
CASSSPGVAYNEQFF
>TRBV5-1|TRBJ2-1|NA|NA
TGCGCCAGCAGCTCACTCCGGGACTTCGACAATGAGCAGTTCTTC
CASSSLRDFDNEQFF
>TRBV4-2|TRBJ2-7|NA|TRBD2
TGTGCCAGCAGCCCGGGGACTAGCGGCTACTACGAGCAGTACTTC
CASSPGTSGYYEQYF
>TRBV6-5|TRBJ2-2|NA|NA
TGTGCCTCAGCAGGACAGCTGAACACCGGGGAGCTGTTTTTT
CASAGQLNTGELFF
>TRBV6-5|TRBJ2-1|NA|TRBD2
TGTGCCAGCACAACATCGGGGACTAGAATCAATGAGCAGTTCTTC
CASTTSGTRINEQFF
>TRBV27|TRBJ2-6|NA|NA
TGTGCCAGCAGTTTAGGGTCCGGGGCCAACGTCCTGACTTTC
CASSLGSGANVLTF
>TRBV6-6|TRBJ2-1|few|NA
TGTGCCAGCAGTTCCCGGGGGTCCGACAATGAGCAGTTCTTC
CASSSRGSDNEQFF
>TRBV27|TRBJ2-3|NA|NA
TGTGCCAGCGCAGCGGGCAGCACAGATACGCAGTATTTT
CASAAGSTDTQYF
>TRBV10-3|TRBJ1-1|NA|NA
TGTGCCATCAGTGAGGTAGGACACCCGAACACTGAAGCTTTCTTT
CAISEVGHPNTEAFF
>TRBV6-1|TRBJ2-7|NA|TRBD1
TGTGCCAGCAGTGAAGGTGAGACAGGGGTGCAGGAGCAGTACTTC
CASSEGETGVQEQYF
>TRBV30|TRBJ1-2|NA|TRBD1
TGTGCCTGGACAGACAGGGAGTCCACCTTC
CAWTDRESTF
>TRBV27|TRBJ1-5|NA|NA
TGTGCCAGCAGCCCCGGGGTCAATCAGCCCCAGCATTTT
CASSPGVNQPQHF
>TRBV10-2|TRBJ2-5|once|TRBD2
TGCGCCAGCAGTGAGAGAGTAGCGGGGCAAGAGACCCAGTACTTC
CASSERVAGQETQYF
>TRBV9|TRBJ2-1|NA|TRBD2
TGTGCCAGCAGCGGGGAGGGAGGGCCGCTCCAGTTTTTGAATGAGCAGTTCTTC
CASSGEGGPLQFLNEQFF
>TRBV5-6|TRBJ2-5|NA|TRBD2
TGTGCCAGCAGCTTGCCCTTTAAGCGGGAGCTGGGGGAGACCCAGTACTTC
CASSLPFKRELGETQYF
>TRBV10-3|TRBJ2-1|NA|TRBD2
TGTGCCATCAGTGAGTCGTCTCGGACTAGCCATTACAATGAGCAGTTCTTC
CAISESSRTSHYNEQFF
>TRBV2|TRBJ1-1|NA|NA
TGTGCCAGCAGGGAGTGGGGCACTGAAGCTTTCTTT
CASREWGTEAFF
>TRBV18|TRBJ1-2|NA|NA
TGTGCCAGCTCACCACAATCGGAGAACTATGGCTACACCTTC
CASSPQSENYGYTF
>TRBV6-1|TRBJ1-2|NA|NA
TGTGCCAGCAGTGAGGGCAGGGCGGACTATGGCTACACCTTC
CASSEGRADYGYTF